Shown below are 12 T cell receptor beta chains from a single sample sequenced in a study of T cells in localized non-small cell lung cancer. TCRdb keeps only in-frame clones here, not all; method: immunoSEQ multiplex PCR. The data show roughly 1,400 clones, about 25% seen once. Specimen: normal lung tissue next to the tumor, collected before any cancer treatment. These receptors were collected from a female donor aged 60 or older with stage I lung adenocarcinoma.

This clone came up a few times. The rearrangement uses TRBV29-1 and TRBJ1-1, with unresolved D. The CDR3 runs 12 residues. V gave up 1 base and J gave up 1 base, with 4 bases separating them. CDR1 is SQVTM, CDR2 ANQGSEA, per germline. CDR3 in amino acids: CSVEVENTEAFF. CDR3 bases: TGCAGCGTTGAAGTCGAGAACACTGAAGCTTTCTTT.

Within the sample, this clone is medium-sized. CDR3 residues: CASSGLQGTGRSNYGYTF. The CDR3 DNA is TGTGCCAGCAGCGGATTACAGGGTACGGGCCGTAGTAACTATGGCTACACCTTC. The V call is TRBV11-3, the J call TRBJ1-2, with D maybe TRBD1 (6 bases). The germline V gene encodes CDR1 SGHNT and CDR2 YENEEA. V was trimmed by 5 bases and J by 1 base, leaving 23 bases between them. The CDR3 covers 18 residues.

This clone was detected a few times. The rearrangement uses TRBV4-1 and TRBJ1-4, with D hard to call. V was pared by 4 bases and J by 0 bases, with 9 bases between. This CDR3 contains 15 residues. The germline V gene encodes CDR1 MGHRA and CDR2 YSYEKL. The CDR3 here is CASSRYTATNEKLFF. In DNA, the CDR3 is TGCGCCAGCAGCCGATACACAGCAACTAATGAAAAACTGTTTTTT.

This chain uses TRBV6-8 with TRBJ2-6; TRBD2 is a possible D gene (5 bases). The CDR3 sequence is 17 residues long. V was shortened by 0 bases and J by 1 base, with 10 bases between the two germline ends. Germline V lookup: CDR1 MNHGY, CDR2 SAAAGT. CDR3 in amino acids: CASSYSKRVSGANVLTF. CDR3 nucleotide sequence: TGTGCCAGCAGTTACTCGAAGAGGGTGTCTGGGGCCAACGTCCTGACTTTC.

The genes are TRBV5-1 and TRBJ1-3; TRBD1 matches 7 bases. Looked up from germline, CDR1 is SGHRS and CDR2 is YFSETQ. V shed 4 bases, J shed 3 bases, and the junction held 19 bases outside the gene matches. CDR3 length: 19 amino acids. CDR3: CASSRLPSNRGLGGNTIYF. As DNA, the CDR3 is TGCGCCAGCAGCCGACTCCCTTCCAACAGGGGACTTGGTGGAAACACCATATATTTT.

This clone occurred a few times. This rearrangement joins TRBV11-3 to TRBJ1-1; weak D call: TRBD1 (5 bases). In germline, CDR1 is SGHNT, CDR2 YENEEA. There are 15 residues in the CDR3. The V gene lost 2 bases and the J gene lost 4 bases, with 14 bases spanning the gap. The CDR3 reads CASSLTEGRATEAFF. CDR3 coding DNA: TGTGCCAGCAGCTTAACTGAAGGCAGGGCCACTGAAGCTTTCTTT.

This clone was counted between two and nine times. V gene TRBV16 combines with J gene TRBJ1-6; D ambiguous. CDR3 length equals 17 residues. V lost 6 bases and J lost 5, with 20 bases in between. Looked up from germline, CDR1 is KGHSY and CDR2 is FQNENV. The CDR3 protein is CASRKYWSYPNNSPLHF. CDR3 in DNA: TGTGCCAGCAGAAAATATTGGAGTTACCCTAATAATTCACCCCTCCACTTT.

The V call is TRBV19, the J call TRBJ2-1; D is ambiguous. Germline assignment: CDR1 LNHDA and CDR2 SQIVND (reference sequence). V shed 3 bases and J shed 6 bases, with 9 bases lying between them. This CDR3 contains 13 residues. The CDR3 sequence: CASSIRPFNEQFF. CDR3 nucleotides: TGTGCCAGTAGTATTCGGCCGTTCAATGAGCAGTTCTTC.

This clone qualifies as medium-sized (0.01 to 0.1%). The chain uses TRBV6-8 and TRBJ1-2; TRBD1 matches at 8 bases. The ends lost 6 bases at V and 4 bases at J; junction bases unmatched: 7. The CDR3 runs to 14 residues. Germline lookup yields CDR1 MNHGY and CDR2 SAAAGT. CDR3 amino acids: CASRLDRAPYGYTF. CDR3 DNA sequence: TGTGCCAGCAGGCTGGACAGGGCGCCCTATGGCTACACCTTC.

This clone was observed a handful of times. The chain has TRBV9 and TRBJ1-2; D ambiguous. The CDR3 is 14 amino acids. Germline V gene data show CDR1 as SGDLS and CDR2 as YYNGEE. Trimming took 5 bases from V and 6 from J, leaving 17 bases between them. The CDR3 protein is CASSQTQAINGYTF. Written as DNA, the CDR3 is TGTGCCAGCAGTCAAACTCAGGCCATAAATGGCTACACCTTC.

This chain links TRBV5-1 with TRBJ1-5; no definite D call. Germline CDR1 and CDR2: SGHRS and YFSETQ. V lost 4 bases to trimming and J lost 8 bases, with 19 bases between them. This CDR3 spans 15 amino acids. CDR3 sequence reads: CASSPGRRAREPQHF. DNA of the CDR3: TGCGCCAGCAGCCCTGGAAGAAGGGCCCGCGAGCCCCAGCATTTT. Drawing the rest from reference TRBV5-1 and TRBJ1-5, the complete variable domain is KAGVTQTPRYLIKTRGQQVTLSCSPISGHRSVSWYQQTPGQGLQFLFEYFSETQRNKGNFPGRFSGRQFSNSRSEMNVSTLELGDSALYLCASSPGRRAREPQHFGDGTRLSIL.

This clone was detected only a few times. V is TRBV14 and J is TRBJ2-7, with D hard to call. The CDR3 extends over 13 amino acids. V gave up 8 bases and J gave up 3 bases, with 14 bases separating them. Germline V gene data show CDR1 as SGHDN and CDR2 as FVKESK. The CDR3 loop reads CASRPADLYEQYF. The CDR3 nucleotides are TGTGCCAGCCGACCCGCCGACCTCTACGAGCAGTACTTC.